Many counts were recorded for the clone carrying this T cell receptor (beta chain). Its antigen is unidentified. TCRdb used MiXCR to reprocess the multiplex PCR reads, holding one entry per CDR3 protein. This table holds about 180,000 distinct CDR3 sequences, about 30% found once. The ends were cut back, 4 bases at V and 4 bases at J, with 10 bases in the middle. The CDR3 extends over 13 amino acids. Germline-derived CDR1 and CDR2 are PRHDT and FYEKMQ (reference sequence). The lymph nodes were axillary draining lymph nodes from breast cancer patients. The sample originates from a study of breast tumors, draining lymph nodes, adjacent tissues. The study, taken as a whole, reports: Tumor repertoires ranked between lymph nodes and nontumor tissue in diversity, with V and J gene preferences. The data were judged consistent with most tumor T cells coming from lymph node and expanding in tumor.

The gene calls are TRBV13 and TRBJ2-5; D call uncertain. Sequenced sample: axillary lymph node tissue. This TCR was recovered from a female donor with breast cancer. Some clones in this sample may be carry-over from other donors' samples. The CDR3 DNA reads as TGTGCCAGCAGCTACGCCCCGGGAGAGACCCAGTACTTC. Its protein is CASSYAPGETQYF. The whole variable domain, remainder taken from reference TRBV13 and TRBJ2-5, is AAGVIQSPRHLIKEKRETATLKCYPIPRHDTVYWYQQGPGQDPQFLISFYEKMQSDKGSIPDRFSAQQFSDYHSELNMSSLELGDSALYFCASSYAPGETQYFGPGTRLLVL.